The next 9 T cell receptor beta chains were all read from a single sample in a study of T cells in Graves' hyperthyroidism and ophthalmopathy. There were TCR beta CDR3 regions amplified from RNA transcripts. A first-round RT-PCR of the TCR CDR3 used the HTBI primer set. One entry per CDR3 protein, called by TCRdb with MiXCR from the multiplex PCR reads. The table lists over 700,000 distinct CDR3 sequences, about 19% of them singletons. Source material: blood. These TCRs come from a woman aged 50 to 60 with Graves' hyperthyroidism that later progressed to Graves' ophthalmopathy.

This clonotype has a handful of counts. This chain uses TRBV7-3 with TRBJ1-1; 8 nucleotides agree with TRBD1. This CDR3 is built from 13 residues. The germline gives CDR1 SGHTA, CDR2 FQGTGA. J was trimmed by 5 bases and V by 6 bases; bases with no gene match: 5. For the CDR3, the DNA is TGTGCCAGCAGTTCAGGGGGCTTGACTGAAGCTTTCTTT. It is translated as CASSSGGLTEAFF.

The table lists this clonotype with a few counts. J is TRBJ1-5 and V is TRBV5-6; D gene unclear. The ends were cut back, 0 bases at V and 0 bases at J, with 7 bases in the middle. The CDR3 loop spans 15 amino acids. Germline loops: CDR1 SGHDT, CDR2 YYEEEE. CDR3 nucleotide sequence: TGTGCCAGCAGCTTGGCTTTGTATAGCAATCAGCCCCAGCATTTT. This codes for CASSLALYSNQPQHF.

V is TRBV5-1 and J is TRBJ2-1; 7 bases are shared with TRBD1. The CDR3 contains 18 residues. Germline CDR1 reads SGHRS; CDR2 reads YFSETQ. J lost 5 bases, V lost 2 bases, and 16 bases had no gene match. The CDR3 sequence: CASSLPPIDLTGNNEQFF. The CDR3 region has the DNA TGCGCCAGCAGCTTACCTCCGATTGACCTGACAGGGAACAATGAGCAGTTCTTC.

At least ten counts were recorded for this clonotype. The chain uses TRBV3-1 and TRBJ2-7; no clear D gene. The length of the CDR3 is 14 residues. V shed 3 bases and J shed 4 bases, with 13 bases lying between them. Germline V gene sequence: CDR1 LGHDT, CDR2 YNNKEL (reference sequence). CDR3 in DNA: TGTGCCAGCAGCCAGGCAACCGCTCCTTACGAGCAGTACTTC. Its translation: CASSQATAPYEQYF.

The chain has TRBV15 and TRBJ2-1; 9 nucleotides agree with TRBD1. The CDR3 has 15 amino acids. V trimming: 4 bases; J trimming: 6 bases; junction bases outside the gene matches: 7. The V gene's germline CDR1 is LNHNV and CDR2 YYDKDF (reference sequence). The CDR3 sequence: CATSTGTGSFNEQFF. CDR3 sequence (DNA): TGTGCCACCAGCACCGGGACAGGGTCGTTCAATGAGCAGTTCTTC.

This clonotype was seen ten or more times. The rearrangement joins TRBV20-1 to TRBJ2-7, with D unclear. The V end was cut by 1 base, the J end by 4 bases, with 8 bases between. The CDR3 has 12 amino acids. Looked up from germline, CDR1 is DFQATT and CDR2 is SNEGSKA (reference sequence). The CDR3 sequence: CSARVGIYEQYF. Written as DNA, the CDR3 is TGCAGTGCTAGAGTAGGCATATACGAGCAGTACTTC.

This clonotype was detected ten times or more. V and J are TRBV20-1 and TRBJ1-5, with D unresolved. The germline V gene has CDR1 DFQATT and CDR2 SNEGSKA (reference sequence). The CDR3 runs 16 residues. V was trimmed by 6 bases and J by 5 bases, leaving 23 bases between them. The CDR3 nucleotides read TGCAGTGCCCGAAGCTCCGCGCGCAATAAGTATCAGCCCCAGCATTTT. Translated, it gives CSARSSARNKYQPQHF.

This clonotype was counted between two and nine times. The V and J genes are TRBV18 and TRBJ1-6; 7 bases match TRBD1. The CDR3 runs 14 residues. V trimming: 3 bases; J trimming: 13 bases; junction bases outside the gene matches: 9. The germline V gene has CDR1 KGHSH and CDR2 LQKENI. CDR3: CASSPTGAPSPLHF. The CDR3 DNA follows: TGTGCCAGCTCACCTACAGGGGCTCCCTCTCCCCTCCACTTT. Full variable domain (missing parts from reference TRBV18 and TRBJ1-6): NAGVMQNPRHLVRRRGQEARLRCSPMKGHSHVYWYRQLPEEGLKFMVYLQKENIIDESGMPKERFSAEFPKEGPSILRIQQVVRGDSAAYFCASSPTGAPSPLHFGNGTRLTVT.

The rearrangement joins TRBV19 to TRBJ1-5; the D gene is possibly TRBD1 (6 bases). This CDR3 region has 17 residues. The V end lost 3 bases, the J end lost 9 bases, and 24 bases lay between the germline ends. The germline gives CDR1 LNHDA, CDR2 SQIVND (reference sequence). CDR3 residues: CASSIPREGGPGWPQHF. In DNA form, the CDR3 reads TGTGCCAGTAGTATCCCCCGAGAGGGGGGGCCAGGGTGGCCCCAGCATTTT.